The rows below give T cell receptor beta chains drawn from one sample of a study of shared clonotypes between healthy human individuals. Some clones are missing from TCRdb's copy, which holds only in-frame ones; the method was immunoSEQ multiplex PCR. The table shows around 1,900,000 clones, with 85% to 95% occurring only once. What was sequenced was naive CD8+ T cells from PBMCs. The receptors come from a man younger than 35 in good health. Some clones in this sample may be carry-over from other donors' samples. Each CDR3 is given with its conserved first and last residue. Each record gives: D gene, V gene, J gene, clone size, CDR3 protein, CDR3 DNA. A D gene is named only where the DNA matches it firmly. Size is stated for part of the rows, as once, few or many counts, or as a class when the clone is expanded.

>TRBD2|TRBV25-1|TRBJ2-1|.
CASSEFYPGGETYNEQFF
TGTGCCAGCAGTGAATTCTACCCGGGGGGTGAAACCTACAATGAGCAGTTCTTC
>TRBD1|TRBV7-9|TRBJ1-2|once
CASSLGQGQGDYGYTF
TGTGCCAGCAGCTTAGGCCAAGGACAGGGGGACTATGGCTACACCTTC
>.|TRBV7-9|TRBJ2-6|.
CASSKRAGAGANVLTF
TGTGCCAGCAGCAAAAGGGCAGGGGCTGGGGCCAACGTCCTGACTTTC
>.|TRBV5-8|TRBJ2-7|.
CASSARTGYEQYF
TGTGCCAGCAGCGCACGAACAGGGTACGAGCAGTACTTC
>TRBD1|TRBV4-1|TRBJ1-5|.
CASSHLPDDRGNQPQHF
TGCGCCAGCAGCCATCTACCCGATGACAGGGGTAATCAGCCCCAGCATTTT
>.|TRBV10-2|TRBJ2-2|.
CASSDRMPRGRSSNTGELFF
TGCGCCAGCAGTGATCGCATGCCTAGAGGGAGGTCTTCGAACACCGGGGAGCTGTTTTTT
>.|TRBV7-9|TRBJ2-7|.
CASSLAAAYEQYF
TGTGCCAGCAGCTTAGCAGCAGCCTACGAGCAGTACTTC
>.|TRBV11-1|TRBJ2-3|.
CASSYGGTDTQYF
TGTGCCAGCAGCTACGGGGGCACAGATACGCAGTATTTT
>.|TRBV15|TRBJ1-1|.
CATEGMNTEAFF
TGTGCCACCGAGGGGATGAACACTGAAGCTTTCTTT
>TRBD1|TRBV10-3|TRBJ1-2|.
CAIRGEVGQGYGYTF
TGTGCCATCAGGGGTGAGGTAGGACAGGGGTATGGCTACACCTTC
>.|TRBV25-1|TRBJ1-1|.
CASSDWGTKLSEAFF
TGTGCCAGCAGTGATTGGGGGACGAAGCTGTCTGAAGCTTTCTTT
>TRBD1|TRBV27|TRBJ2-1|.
CASSYLQGNEQFF
TGTGCCAGCAGTTATCTACAGGGGAATGAGCAGTTCTTC
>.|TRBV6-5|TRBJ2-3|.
CASSYSEGIDTQYF
TGTGCCAGCAGTTACTCTGAGGGGATAGATACGCAGTATTTT
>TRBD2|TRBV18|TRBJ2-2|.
CASSSLPGTSGRKDTGELFF
TGTGCCAGCTCATCACTCCCCGGGACTAGCGGGAGGAAGGATACCGGGGAGCTGTTTTTT
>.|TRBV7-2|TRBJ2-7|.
CASSLSVEQGTVLGYEQYF
TGTGCCAGCAGCTTATCGGTGGAACAGGGCACGGTGTTAGGCTACGAGCAGTACTTC
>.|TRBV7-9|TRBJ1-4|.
CASSWGEKLFF
TGTGCCAGCAGCTGGGGTGAAAAACTGTTTTTT
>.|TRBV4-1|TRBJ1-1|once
CASSQVVRANTEAFF
TGCGCCAGCAGCCAAGTTGTGCGGGCCAACACTGAAGCTTTCTTT
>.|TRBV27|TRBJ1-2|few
CASSLYTAYGYTF
TGTGCCAGCAGTTTGTACACAGCCTATGGCTACACCTTC
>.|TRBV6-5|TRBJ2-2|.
CASSYFSTGELFF
TGTGCCAGCAGTTACTTTAGCACCGGGGAGCTGTTTTTT
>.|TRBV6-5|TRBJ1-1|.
CASSYAAESVGVEAFF
TGTGCCAGCAGTTACGCGGCAGAGAGCGTCGGAGTTGAAGCTTTCTTT
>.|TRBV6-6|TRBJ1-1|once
CASTTLDSEAFF
TGTGCCAGCACCACCCTGGACAGTGAAGCTTTCTTT
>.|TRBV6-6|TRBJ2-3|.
CASSYSISDTQYF
TGTGCCAGCAGTTACTCAATTTCTGATACGCAGTATTTT
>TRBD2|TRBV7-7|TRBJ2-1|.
CASSLVPSGSNEQFF
TGTGCCAGCAGCTTAGTCCCTAGCGGGTCCAATGAGCAGTTCTTC
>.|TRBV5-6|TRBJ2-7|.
CASSSIYEQYF
TGTGCCAGCAGCTCAATATACGAGCAGTACTTC
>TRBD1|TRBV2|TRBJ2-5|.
CASSEAGQPNYQETQYF
TGTGCCAGCAGTGAAGCGGGACAGCCGAATTACCAAGAGACCCAGTACTTC
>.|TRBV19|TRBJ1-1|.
CASSGKEKAFF
TGTGCCAGTAGTGGGAAGGAGAAAGCTTTCTTT
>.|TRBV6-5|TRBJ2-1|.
CASSPRGTANEQFF
TGTGCCAGCAGTCCTCGGGGGACAGCAAATGAGCAGTTCTTC
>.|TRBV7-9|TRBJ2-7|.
CASTAGRFYEQYF
TGTGCCAGCACCGCAGGACGGTTCTACGAGCAGTACTTC
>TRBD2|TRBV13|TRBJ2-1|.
CASSEGAGGKLSSYNEQFF
TGTGCCAGCAGCGAGGGGGCGGGAGGGAAACTAAGCTCCTACAATGAGCAGTTCTTC
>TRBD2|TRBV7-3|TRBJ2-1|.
CASSLSGTSGIEQFF
TGTGCCAGCAGCTTAAGTGGGACTAGCGGGATAGAGCAGTTCTTC
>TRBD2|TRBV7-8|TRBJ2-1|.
CASSFGLVLYEQFF
TGTGCCAGCAGCTTCGGACTAGTATTGTATGAGCAGTTCTTC
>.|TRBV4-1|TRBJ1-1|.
CASSHISNTEAFF
TGCGCCAGCAGCCACATTTCGAACACTGAAGCTTTCTTT
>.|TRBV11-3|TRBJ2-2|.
CASSSPGTHGELFF
TGTGCCAGCAGCTCCCCAGGGACGCACGGGGAGCTGTTTTTT
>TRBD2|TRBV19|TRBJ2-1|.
CASSIGREDPYNEQFF
TGTGCCAGTAGTATCGGCCGGGAGGACCCCTACAATGAGCAGTTCTTC
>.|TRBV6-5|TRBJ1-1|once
CASSYRGVMNTEAFF
TGTGCCAGCAGTTACAGGGGGGTAATGAACACTGAAGCTTTCTTT
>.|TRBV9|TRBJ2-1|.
CASSVVISPYNEQFF
TGTGCCAGCAGCGTAGTAATTAGCCCCTACAATGAGCAGTTCTTC
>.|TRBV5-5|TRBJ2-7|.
CASRLASYYEQYF
TGTGCCAGCAGGCTAGCTTCGTACTACGAGCAGTACTTC
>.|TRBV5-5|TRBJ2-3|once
CASSLARPPWPDTQYF
TGTGCCAGCAGCTTGGCCCGCCCACCATGGCCGGATACGCAGTATTTT
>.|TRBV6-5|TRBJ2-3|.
CASSPFAGRADTQYF
TGTGCCAGCAGTCCCTTCGCCGGGCGCGCAGATACGCAGTATTTT
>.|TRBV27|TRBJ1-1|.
CASSLSWKMNTEAFF
TGTGCCAGCAGTTTATCATGGAAGATGAACACTGAAGCTTTCTTT
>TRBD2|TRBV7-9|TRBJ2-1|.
CASGIAGDYNEQFF
TGTGCCAGCGGGATAGCGGGAGATTACAATGAGCAGTTCTTC
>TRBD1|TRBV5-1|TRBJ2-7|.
CASSLWPGQGPYEQYF
TGCGCCAGCAGCCTGTGGCCGGGACAGGGACCCTACGAGCAGTACTTC
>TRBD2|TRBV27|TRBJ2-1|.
CASSEGLAGGPYNEQFF
TGTGCCAGCAGTGAGGGGCTAGCGGGAGGGCCGTACAATGAGCAGTTCTTC
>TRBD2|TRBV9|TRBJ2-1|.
CASSGGLASNEQFF
TGTGCCAGCAGCGGGGGACTAGCGAGCAATGAGCAGTTCTTC
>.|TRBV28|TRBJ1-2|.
CASSSPSTFLEGYTF
TGTGCCAGCAGTTCCCCCTCGACCTTCCTTGAGGGCTACACCTTC
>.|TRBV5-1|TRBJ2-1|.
CASSLGNEQFF
TGCGCCAGCAGCTTGGGGAATGAGCAGTTCTTC
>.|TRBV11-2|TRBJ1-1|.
CASSHRLTEAFF
TGTGCCAGCAGCCACCGGCTCACTGAAGCTTTCTTT
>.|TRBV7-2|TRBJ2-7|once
CASTIPPLPRRYF
TGTGCCAGCACCATACCCCCCCTTCCTCGCCGGTACTTC
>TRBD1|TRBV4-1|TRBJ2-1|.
CASSQEQGDEQFF
TGCGCCAGCAGCCAAGAACAGGGGGATGAGCAGTTCTTC
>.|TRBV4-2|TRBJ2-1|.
CASSQRDEQFF
TGTGCCAGCAGCCAGAGGGATGAGCAGTTCTTC
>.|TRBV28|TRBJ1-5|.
CASSLYPGGNQPQHF
TGTGCCAGCAGTTTATACCCTGGAGGCAATCAGCCCCAGCATTTT
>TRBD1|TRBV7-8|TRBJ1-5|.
CASSSGTPGQTYQPQHF
TGTGCCAGCAGCAGCGGAACTCCGGGACAGACATATCAGCCCCAGCATTTT
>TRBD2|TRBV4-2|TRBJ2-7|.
CASSLRGLPYEQYF
TGTGCCAGCAGCCTTCGGGGACTACCCTACGAGCAGTACTTC